Listed here are 26 T cell receptor beta chains from one sample, sequenced in a study of shared clonotypes between healthy human individuals. Sequenced by immunoSEQ multiplex PCR; TCRdb stores in-frame clones only, minus some. The sample holds about 180,000 clones, approximately 92% seen once. The specimen sequenced was naive CD4+ T cells sorted from blood. Regarding subset: CD45RA+ positively selected. The receptors here all came from a woman in her thirties in good health.

The rearrangement links TRBV30 to TRBJ1-5; tentative D call: TRBD1 (5 bases). Trimming removed 2 bases from V and 1 base from J, with 6 bases in between. The CDR3 consists of 13 residues. From germline, CDR1 is GTSNPN and CDR2 SVGIG (reference sequence). This CDR3 reads CAWSRDSNQPQHF. The CDR3 nucleotides are TGTGCCTGGAGTCGGGACAGCAATCAGCCCCAGCATTTT. Looking up the rest from reference TRBV30 and TRBJ1-5 gives the full variable domain: SQTIHQWPATLVQPVGSPLSLECTVEGTSNPNLYWYRQAAGRGLQLLFYSVGIGQISSEVPQNLSASRPQDRQFILSSKKLLLSDSGFYLCAWSRDSNQPQHFGDGTRLSIL.

J is TRBJ2-7 and V is TRBV10-3; 8 bases agree with TRBD2. V shed 6 bases, J shed 0 bases, and the junction held 7 bases outside the gene matches. Germline values: CDR1 ENHRY, CDR2 SYGVKD. This CDR3 is built from 15 residues. This chain's CDR3 is CAIRDGGRPSYEQYF. The CDR3 DNA is TGTGCCATCAGAGACGGCGGGAGGCCCTCCTACGAGCAGTACTTC.

This CDR3 is CASTTGGGNTEAFF. In DNA, the CDR3 is TGCGCCAGCACTACAGGGGGAGGAAACACTGAAGCTTTCTTT. The chain combines TRBV5-1 with TRBJ1-1; 8 nucleotides line up with TRBD1. This CDR3 comprises 14 residues. The V gene's germline CDR1 is SGHRS and CDR2 YFSETQ. J gave up 2 bases and V 6 bases, and 6 bases lay outside the gene matches. Full variable domain (rest looked up from reference TRBV5-1 and TRBJ1-1): KAGVTQTPRYLIKTRGQQVTLSCSPISGHRSVSWYQQTPGQGLQFLFEYFSETQRNKGNFPGRFSGRQFSNSRSEMNVSTLELGDSALYLCASTTGGGNTEAFFGQGTRLTVV.

The J gene is TRBJ2-1, the V gene TRBV5-1; 12 nucleotides agree with TRBD2. CDR1 SGHRS and CDR2 YFSETQ come from the germline V gene. CDR3 length: 18 amino acids. Unmatched junction bases numbered 7, after V lost 1 base and J lost 2 bases. The CDR3 sequence is CASSLLTSGSITYNEQFF. In DNA, the CDR3 is TGCGCCAGCAGCTTGTTGACTAGCGGGAGTATCACCTACAATGAGCAGTTCTTC.

The chain is built from TRBV11-2 and TRBJ2-7, with 9 bases aligning to TRBD1. There are 14 residues in the CDR3. With V trimmed by 4 bases and J by 6 bases, 7 bases remained unmatched. Germline CDR1 is SGHAT and CDR2 is FQNNGV. The chain's CDR3 is CASSSPGQGGEQYF. In DNA form, the CDR3 reads TGTGCCAGCAGCTCACCGGGACAGGGCGGCGAGCAGTACTTC. Full variable domain (outside the CDR3, taken from reference TRBV11-2 and TRBJ2-7): EAGVAQSPRYKIIEKRQSVAFWCNPISGHATLYWYQQILGQGPKLLIQFQNNGVVDDSQLPKDRFSAERLKGVDSTLKIQPAKLEDSAVYLCASSSPGQGGEQYFGPGTRLTVT.

Worth noting for this clone: The sample holds other DNA sequences that translate to the same CDR3. This chain connects TRBV5-1 to TRBJ1-1; no clear D gene. CDR1 is SGHRS, CDR2 YFSETQ, per germline. The CDR3 is 13 amino acids. V dropped 0 bases and J dropped 1 base, with 4 bases sitting between them. CDR3 nucleotides: TGCGCCAGCAGCTTGGCGGAGAACACTGAAGCTTTCTTT. Protein product: CASSLAENTEAFF.

The chain links TRBV6-5 to TRBJ2-7; TRBD2 matches 13 bases. CDR3 size: 13 residues. V lost 5 bases and J lost 6; bases outside the gene matches: 1. Germline values: CDR1 MNHEY, CDR2 SVGAGI. The CDR3 coding sequence is TGTGCCAGCAGTAGACTAGCGGGAGGCGAGCAGTACTTC. Amino acids: CASSRLAGGEQYF.

V and J are TRBV28 and TRBJ1-2; no reliable D call. Germline V gene data show CDR1 as MDHEN and CDR2 as SYDVKM. This CDR3 has 15 residues. Trimming shortened V by 2 bases and J by 3 bases, and 13 bases separated the two germline ends. The CDR3 bases are TGTGCCAGCAGTTTAGGGAACATGAGACACTATGGCTACACCTTC. Translation: CASSLGNMRHYGYTF.

The chain links TRBV7-2 to TRBJ2-2, with 15 bases identical to TRBD2. The V segment lost 5 bases and the J segment 7 bases; nucleotides outside the gene matches: 11. This CDR3 has 18 residues. Germline CDR1 is SGHTA and CDR2 is FQGNSA. The CDR3 DNA follows: TGTGCCAGCAGCGGAGCCGGGACTAGCGGGAGGACGGGCGGGGAGCTGTTTTTT. It yields the protein CASSGAGTSGRTGGELFF.

V and J are TRBV28 and TRBJ2-2; D unclear. CDR3 size: 15 residues. V was trimmed by 4 bases and J by 1 base, leaving 10 bases between them. Germline V CDR1 and CDR2: MDHEN, SYDVKM. The CDR3 is CASSYTVGNTGELFF. DNA of the CDR3: TGTGCCAGCAGTTACACGGTGGGGAACACCGGGGAGCTGTTTTTT.

This chain links TRBV13 with TRBJ2-5, with D unclear. This CDR3 comprises 18 residues. The ends were cut back, 0 bases at V and 1 base at J, with 18 bases in the middle. Germline loops: CDR1 PRHDT, CDR2 FYEKMQ (reference sequence). The CDR3, as DNA: TGTGCCAGCAGCTTAGGCCGGGTTCATGGGTTTCCCCAAGAGACCCAGTACTTC. This gives the protein CASSLGRVHGFPQETQYF.

This clone was observed a handful of times. The chain uses TRBV28 and TRBJ2-7; D may be TRBD1 (6 bases). CDR1 MDHEN and CDR2 SYDVKM come from the germline V gene. Deletions cut 5 bases from V and 3 bases from J, with 14 bases between. This CDR3 spans 14 amino acids. The CDR3 DNA reads TGTGCCAGCAGTCCAGGATCGGGACACTACGAGCAGTACTTC. The encoded protein is CASSPGSGHYEQYF.

J is TRBJ1-1 and V is TRBV10-3; D not resolved. Trimming cost V 6 bases and J 4 bases, with 12 bases left between them. From germline, CDR1 is ENHRY and CDR2 SYGVKD. CDR3 length: 13 amino acids. DNA of the CDR3: TGTGCCATCAGCGAAGTGGGGATCACTGAAGCTTTCTTT. As protein: CAISEVGITEAFF.

CDR3 amino acids: CAWSRLADNEQFF. The CDR3 nucleotides read TGTGCCTGGAGTCGGCTAGCGGACAATGAGCAGTTCTTC. The V gene is TRBV30, the J gene TRBJ2-1; 7 bases align to TRBD2. CDR1 is GTSNPN and CDR2 is SVGIG in the germline V gene (reference sequence). The CDR3 extends over 13 amino acids. J was trimmed by 5 bases and V by 2 bases; bases with no gene match: 3.

The sample holds one count of this clone. The chain carries TRBV6-6 and TRBJ2-2; D gene unclear. V shed 2 bases and J shed 6 bases, with 16 bases lying between them. The CDR3 extends over 16 amino acids. Germline V gene lookup returns CDR1 MNHNY and CDR2 SVGAGI (reference sequence). The CDR3 DNA reads TGTGCCAGCAGTTACAGAACTGTAACCGCCCCCGGGGAGCTGTTTTTT. Its translation: CASSYRTVTAPGELFF.

This chain links TRBV28 with TRBJ2-7, with D hard to call. This CDR3 is built from 11 residues. CDR1 is MDHEN, CDR2 SYDVKM, per germline. Between the trimmed V and J ends, which lost 5 bases and 2 bases, there was a span of 4 bases. CDR3 DNA sequence: TGTGCCAGCAGTAGGCCCTACGAGCAGTACTTC. This encodes CASSRPYEQYF.

This chain uses TRBV28 with TRBJ2-1, with a weak D call TRBD2 (6 bases). Trimming took off 6 bases at V and 0 bases at J, with 12 bases between the two ends. The CDR3 has 15 amino acids. Germline values: CDR1 MDHEN, CDR2 SYDVKM. CDR3 DNA sequence: TGTGCCAGCAGGGGGGACTGGACCTCCTACAATGAGCAGTTCTTC. This translates into CASRGDWTSYNEQFF.

The CDR3 loop reads CASSYSRPAAGYEQYF. In nucleotides, the CDR3 is TGTGCCAGCAGTTACTCTAGGCCAGCTGCTGGATACGAGCAGTACTTC. V and J are TRBV6-5 and TRBJ2-7; D is unclear. The length of the CDR3 is 16 residues. Germline-derived CDR1 and CDR2 are MNHEY and SVGAGI. The V gene lost 0 bases and the J gene lost 4 bases, with 16 bases spanning the gap.

The V gene is TRBV7-3, the J gene TRBJ2-1, with D possibly TRBD2 on 6 matching bases. Trimming took off 3 bases at V and 3 bases at J, with 12 bases between the two ends. The CDR3 extends over 15 amino acids. Germline V CDR1 and CDR2: SGHTA, FQGTGA. CDR3 sequence: CASSFQGGNYNEQFF. CDR3 DNA sequence: TGTGCCAGCAGCTTTCAGGGCGGGAACTACAATGAGCAGTTCTTC. Filled out from reference TRBV7-3 and TRBJ2-1, the complete variable domain reads GAGVSQTPSNKVTEKGKYVELRCDPISGHTALYWYRQSLGQGPEFLIYFQGTGAADDSGLPNDRFFAVRPEGSVSTLKIQRTERGDSAVYLCASSFQGGNYNEQFFGPGTRLTVL.

This clone was recorded only once. This chain uses TRBV6-1 with TRBJ2-7; 9 bases align to TRBD2. With 1 base clipped from V and 6 bases from J, the junction kept 4 bases outside the gene matches. Germline CDR1 reads MNHNS; CDR2 reads SASEGT. There are 14 residues in the CDR3. This chain's CDR3 is CASSEEGLATEQYF. CDR3 sequence (DNA): TGTGCCAGCAGTGAAGAGGGACTAGCTACCGAGCAGTACTTC.

The genes are TRBV21-1 and TRBJ2-7; whether TRBD2, the table's D call, matches the DNA was not checked. TRBV21-1 is flagged as a pseudogene. CDR3 length: 17 residues. The chain's CDR3 is CASSKELAGGPAYEQYF. The CDR3 nucleotides read TGTGCCAGCAGCAAAGAGCTAGCGGGAGGGCCCGCCTACGAGCAGTACTTC.

This chain connects TRBV2 to TRBJ2-1, with 8 nucleotides matching TRBD2. In germline, CDR1 is SNHLY, CDR2 FYNNEI. V lost 2 bases, J lost 9 bases, and 6 bases stayed unmatched. The CDR3 runs 14 residues. Here the CDR3 reads CASSETGGGGEQFF. The CDR3 DNA is TGTGCCAGCAGTGAAACGGGAGGGGGGGGTGAGCAGTTCTTC.

The chain carries TRBV6-1 and TRBJ1-2; D might be TRBD1 (5 bases). The CDR3 runs to 13 residues. The germline V gene encodes CDR1 MNHNS and CDR2 SASEGT. Trimming removed 6 bases at V and 6 bases at J, with 14 bases between. Here the CDR3 reads CASSRTRVDGYTF. CDR3 DNA: TGTGCCAGCAGCCGAACCAGGGTGGATGGCTACACCTTC.

The chain links TRBV28 to TRBJ2-7; TRBD1 might be the D (5 bases). The germline V gene encodes CDR1 MDHEN and CDR2 SYDVKM. The V end lost 6 bases, the J end lost 4 bases, and 10 bases lay between the germline ends. CDR3 size: 12 residues. The CDR3 bases are TGTGCCAGCAGCAAAGCAGGGTACGAGCAGTACTTC. Translation: CASSKAGYEQYF. The whole variable domain, filled in from reference TRBV28 and TRBJ2-7, reads DVKVTQSSRYLVKRTGEKVFLECVQDMDHENMFWYRQDPGLGLRLIYFSYDVKMKEKGDIPEGYSVSREKKERFSLILESASTNQTSMYLCASSKAGYEQYFGPGTRLTVT.

This clone was found a few times. The chain couples TRBV5-1 to TRBJ2-7; TRBD1 matches 7 bases. V was pared by 0 bases and J by 5 bases, with 5 bases of the junction left unmatched. The length of the CDR3 is 14 residues. The germline CDR1 and CDR2 sequences are SGHRS and YFSETQ. The CDR3 DNA reads TGCGCCAGCAGCTTGGCCCGACAGGGAGACGAGCAGTACTTC. Protein sequence: CASSLARQGDEQYF.

V is TRBV29-1 and J is TRBJ2-2, with 7 positions matching TRBD2. From germline, CDR1 is SQVTM and CDR2 ANQGSEA. This CDR3 is 13 amino acids long. V lost 1 base and J lost 8; bases outside the gene matches: 4. CDR3 sequence (DNA): TGCAGCGTTGAAGGGGAGGGAAGAGGGGAGCTGTTTTTT. Translated, it gives CSVEGEGRGELFF.